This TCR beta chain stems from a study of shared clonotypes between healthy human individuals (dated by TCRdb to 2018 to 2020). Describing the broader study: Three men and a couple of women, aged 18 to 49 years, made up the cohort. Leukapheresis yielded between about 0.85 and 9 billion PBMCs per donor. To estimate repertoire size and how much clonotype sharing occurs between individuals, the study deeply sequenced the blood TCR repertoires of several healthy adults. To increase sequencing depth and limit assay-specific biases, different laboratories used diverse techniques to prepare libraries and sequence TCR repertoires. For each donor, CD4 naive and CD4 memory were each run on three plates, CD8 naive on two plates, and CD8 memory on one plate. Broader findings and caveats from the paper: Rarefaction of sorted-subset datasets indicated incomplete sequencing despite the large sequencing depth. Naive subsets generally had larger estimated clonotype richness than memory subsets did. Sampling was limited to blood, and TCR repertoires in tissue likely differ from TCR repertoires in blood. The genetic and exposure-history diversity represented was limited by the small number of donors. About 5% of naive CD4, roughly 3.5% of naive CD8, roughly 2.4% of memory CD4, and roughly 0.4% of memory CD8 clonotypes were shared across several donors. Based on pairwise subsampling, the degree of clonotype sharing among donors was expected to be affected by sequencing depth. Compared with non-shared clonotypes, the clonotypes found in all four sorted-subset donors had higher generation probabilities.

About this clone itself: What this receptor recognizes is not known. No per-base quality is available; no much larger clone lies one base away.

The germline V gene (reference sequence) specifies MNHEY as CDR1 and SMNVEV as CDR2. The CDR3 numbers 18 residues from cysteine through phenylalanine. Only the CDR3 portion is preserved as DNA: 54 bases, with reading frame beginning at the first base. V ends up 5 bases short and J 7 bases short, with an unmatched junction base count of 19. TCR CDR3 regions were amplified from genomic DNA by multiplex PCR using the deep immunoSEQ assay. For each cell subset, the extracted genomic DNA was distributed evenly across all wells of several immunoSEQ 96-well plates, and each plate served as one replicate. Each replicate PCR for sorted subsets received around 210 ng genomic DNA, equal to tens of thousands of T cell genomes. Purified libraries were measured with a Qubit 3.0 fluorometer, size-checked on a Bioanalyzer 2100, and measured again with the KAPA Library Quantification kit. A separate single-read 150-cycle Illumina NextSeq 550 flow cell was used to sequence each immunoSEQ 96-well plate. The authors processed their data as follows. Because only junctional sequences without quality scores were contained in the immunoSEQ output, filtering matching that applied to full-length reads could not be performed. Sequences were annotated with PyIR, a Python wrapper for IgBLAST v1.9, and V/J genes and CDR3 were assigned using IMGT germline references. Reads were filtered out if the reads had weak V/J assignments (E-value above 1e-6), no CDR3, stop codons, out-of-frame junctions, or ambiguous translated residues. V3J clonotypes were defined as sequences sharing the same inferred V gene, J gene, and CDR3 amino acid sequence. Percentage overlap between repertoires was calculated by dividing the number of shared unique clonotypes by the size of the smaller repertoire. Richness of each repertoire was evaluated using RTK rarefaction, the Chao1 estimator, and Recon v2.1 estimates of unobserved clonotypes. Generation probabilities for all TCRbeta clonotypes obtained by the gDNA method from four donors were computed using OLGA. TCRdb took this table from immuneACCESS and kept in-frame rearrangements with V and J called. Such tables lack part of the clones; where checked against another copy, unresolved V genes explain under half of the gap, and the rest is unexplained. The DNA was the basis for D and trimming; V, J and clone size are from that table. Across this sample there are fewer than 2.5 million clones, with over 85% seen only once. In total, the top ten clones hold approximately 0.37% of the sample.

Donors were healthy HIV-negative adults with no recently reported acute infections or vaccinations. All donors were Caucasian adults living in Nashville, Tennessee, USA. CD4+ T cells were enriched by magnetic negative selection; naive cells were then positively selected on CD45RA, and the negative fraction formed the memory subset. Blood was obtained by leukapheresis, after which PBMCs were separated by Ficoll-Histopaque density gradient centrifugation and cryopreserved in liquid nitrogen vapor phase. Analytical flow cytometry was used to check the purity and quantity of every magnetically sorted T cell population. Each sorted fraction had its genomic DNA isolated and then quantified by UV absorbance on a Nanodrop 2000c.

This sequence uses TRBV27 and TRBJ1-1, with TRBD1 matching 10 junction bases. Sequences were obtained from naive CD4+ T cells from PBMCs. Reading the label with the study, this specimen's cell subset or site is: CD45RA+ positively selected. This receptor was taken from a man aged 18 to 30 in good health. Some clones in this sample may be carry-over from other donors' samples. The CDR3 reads CASSLTGGGGDQRCEAFF. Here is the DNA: TGTGCCAGCAGTCTGACAGGGGGCGGGGGCGATCAGCGATGTGAAGCTTTCTTT.